Presented here are 11 T cell receptor beta chains from one specimen sequenced in a study of blood T cell repertoires in COVID-19. Only in-frame clones appear in the TCRdb table, and some are missing; sequencing was by immunoSEQ multiplex PCR. The sample includes 350,000 to 450,000 clones, about 90% of them seen just once. Specimen: PBMCs or T cells enriched from blood (not recorded which). Every receptor here comes from a man between 40 and 49 years old in a cohort exposed to, infected with or recovered from COVID-19 (not recorded which).

This clone was counted between two and nine times. The V gene is TRBV6-5, the J gene TRBJ2-1; D might be TRBD2 (6 bases). The CDR3 loop spans 16 amino acids. Per germline, CDR1 MNHEY and CDR2 SVGAGI. Trimming pared 3 bases from V and 3 bases from J, leaving 15 bases between. The CDR3 sequence is CASSYIAETDYNEQFF. CDR3 nucleotides: TGTGCCAGCAGTTATATAGCGGAGACGGACTACAATGAGCAGTTCTTC.

V is TRBV7-9 and J is TRBJ1-6; D perhaps matches TRBD1 (6 bases). In germline, CDR1 is SEHNR, CDR2 FQNEAQ (reference sequence). The CDR3 spans 14 residues. Trimming left V 5 bases short and J 8 bases short, with 13 bases between. The chain's CDR3 is CASSIGQFHSPLHF. In DNA, the CDR3 is TGTGCCAGCAGCATTGGACAGTTTCATTCACCCCTCCACTTT.

CDR3 residues: CASSPGLAGGGYEQYF. CDR3 DNA sequence: TGTGCCAGCAGCCCTGGACTAGCGGGAGGTGGGTACGAGCAGTACTTC. This sequence joins TRBV5-4 and TRBJ2-7; the match to TRBD2 covers 14 bases. Looked up from germline, CDR1 is SGHNT and CDR2 is YYREEE (reference sequence). This CDR3 is 16 amino acids long. V lost 4 bases and J lost 4; bases outside the gene matches: 7.

This clone has only a few counts. The rearrangement uses TRBV2 and TRBJ2-3, with 11 nucleotides matching TRBD2. Germline CDR1 is SNHLY and CDR2 is FYNNEI. CDR3 length equals 15 residues. V lost 5 bases to trimming and J lost 4 bases; unmatched junction nucleotides: 5. This chain's CDR3 is CASSQTSGMADTQYF. In DNA form, the CDR3 reads TGTGCCAGCAGTCAGACTAGCGGGATGGCAGATACGCAGTATTTT.

As concerns this clone: This same CDR3 is encoded by further DNA sequences in the sample. This rearrangement joins TRBV19 to TRBJ2-4; D is unclear. V lost 2 bases and J 0 bases, leaving 5 bases between the germline ends. The CDR3 contains 14 residues. Germline lookup yields CDR1 LNHDA and CDR2 SQIVND (reference sequence). The DNA for the CDR3 is TGTGCCAGTAGTATAACGGGAGCCAAAAACATTCAGTACTTC. Amino acids: CASSITGAKNIQYF.

The V call is TRBV30, the J call TRBJ1-2, with D maybe TRBD1 (6 bases). V was cut by 3 bases and J by 8 bases, with 16 bases left in between. CDR3 size: 13 residues. Per germline, CDR1 GTSNPN and CDR2 SVGIG (reference sequence). CDR3 nucleotide sequence: TGTGCCTGGAGGCTGAACAGGGAAACGGGCTACACCTTC. Its translation is CAWRLNRETGYTF.

The V gene is TRBV11-2, the J gene TRBJ2-1; 14 bases line up with TRBD2. J was trimmed by 2 bases and V by 3 bases; bases with no gene match: 6. Germline-derived CDR1 and CDR2 are SGHAT and FQNNGV. CDR3 length: 18 residues. The CDR3 is CASSFTGTSGRPYNEQFF. CDR3 bases: TGTGCCAGCAGCTTTACCGGGACTAGCGGGAGACCCTACAATGAGCAGTTCTTC.

The rearrangement joins TRBV19 to TRBJ2-1, with 14 bases matching TRBD2. This CDR3 region has 14 residues. Trimming removed 8 bases from V and 10 bases from J; junction bases left unmatched: 7. Germline assignment: CDR1 LNHDA and CDR2 SQIVND (reference sequence). CDR3 sequence: CASVGTSGRWEQFF. DNA of the CDR3: TGTGCCAGTGTCGGGACTAGCGGGAGATGGGAGCAGTTCTTC. Complete variable domain (other parts from reference TRBV19 and TRBJ2-1): DGGITQSPKYLFRKEGQNVTLSCEQNLNHDAMYWYRQDPGQGLRLIYYSQIVNDFQKGDIAEGYSVSREKKESFPLTVTSAQKNPTAFYLCASVGTSGRWEQFFGPGTRLTVL.

The chain is built from TRBV2 and TRBJ2-3; TRBD2 aligns across 8 bases. CDR1 and CDR2 (germline): SNHLY, FYNNEI. V shed 3 bases and J 5 bases; nucleotides not matched to a gene: 1. CDR3 length: 13 amino acids. The CDR3 region has the DNA TGTGCCAGCAGTGATCTAGCGGGAGATACGCAGTATTTT. Translating gives CASSDLAGDTQYF.

The V call is TRBV7-9, the J call TRBJ1-3; D remains unclear. The germline gives CDR1 SEHNR, CDR2 FQNEAQ (reference sequence). The CDR3 has 14 residues. Between the trimmed V and J ends, which lost 5 bases and 1 base, there was a span of 9 bases. The CDR3 DNA reads TGTGCCAGCAGCCTAAGAGGGTCTGGAAACACCATATATTTT. Amino acid sequence: CASSLRGSGNTIYF.

This clone was observed once. The chain has TRBV6-6 and TRBJ2-7; 9 nucleotides align to TRBD1. The germline gives CDR1 MNHNY, CDR2 SVGAGI (reference sequence). There are 15 residues in the CDR3. V was clipped by 2 bases and J by 4 bases; unmatched bases: 6. CDR3 nucleotide sequence: TGTGCCAGCAGTTACCCCGGGACAGGGACGTACGAGCAGTACTTC. Amino acid sequence: CASSYPGTGTYEQYF.